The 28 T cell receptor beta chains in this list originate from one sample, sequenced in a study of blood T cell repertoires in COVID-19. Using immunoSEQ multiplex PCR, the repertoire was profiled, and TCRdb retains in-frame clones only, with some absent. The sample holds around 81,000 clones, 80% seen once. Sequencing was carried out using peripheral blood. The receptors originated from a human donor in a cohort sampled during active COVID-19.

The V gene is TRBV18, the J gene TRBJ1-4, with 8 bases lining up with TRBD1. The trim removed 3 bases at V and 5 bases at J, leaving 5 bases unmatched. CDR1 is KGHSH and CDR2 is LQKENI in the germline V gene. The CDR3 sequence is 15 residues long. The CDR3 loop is CASSPNRGENEKLFF. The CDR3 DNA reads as TGTGCCAGCTCACCTAACAGGGGGGAGAATGAAAAACTGTTTTTT.

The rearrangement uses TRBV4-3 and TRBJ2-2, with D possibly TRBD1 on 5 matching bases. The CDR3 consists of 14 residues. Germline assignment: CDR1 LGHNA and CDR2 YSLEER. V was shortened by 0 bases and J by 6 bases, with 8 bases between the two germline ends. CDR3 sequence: CASSQEAGPGELFF. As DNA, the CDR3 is TGCGCCAGCAGCCAAGAAGCAGGGCCCGGGGAGCTGTTTTTT.

The CDR3 reads CASSEVVDTEAFF. CDR3 DNA: TGTGCCAGCAGTGAGGTAGTGGACACTGAAGCTTTCTTT. The rearrangement uses TRBV25-1 and TRBJ1-1; the D is unclear. Trimming took off 3 bases at V and 3 bases at J, with 8 bases between the two ends. The CDR3 spans 13 residues. CDR1 is MGHDK, CDR2 SYGVNS, per germline.

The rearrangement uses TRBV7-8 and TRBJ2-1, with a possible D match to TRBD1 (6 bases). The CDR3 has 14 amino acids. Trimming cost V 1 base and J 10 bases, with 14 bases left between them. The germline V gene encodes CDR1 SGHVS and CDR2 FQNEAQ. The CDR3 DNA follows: TGTGCCAGCAGCTTAGAGTTGGGGGCCCTCGAGCAGTTCTTC. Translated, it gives CASSLELGALEQFF.

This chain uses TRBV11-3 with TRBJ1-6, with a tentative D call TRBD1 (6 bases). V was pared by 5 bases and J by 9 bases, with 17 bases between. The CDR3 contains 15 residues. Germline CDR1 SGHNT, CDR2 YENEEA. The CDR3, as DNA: TGTGCCAGCAGCCCCCGACAGGCCGTGGGTTCACCCCTCCACTTT. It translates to CASSPRQAVGSPLHF.

The CDR3 sequence: CASSRDRPYNEQFF. The CDR3 DNA reads as TGTGCCAGCAGCAGGGACAGGCCCTACAATGAGCAGTTCTTC. V and J are TRBV9 and TRBJ2-1; TRBD1 matches 8 bases. The trim removed 4 bases at V and 2 bases at J, leaving 2 bases unmatched. The CDR3 consists of 14 residues. Germline CDR1 is SGDLS and CDR2 is YYNGEE. The full variable domain, completed using reference TRBV9 and TRBJ2-1, is DSGVTQTPKHLITATGQRVTLRCSPRSGDLSVYWYQQSLDQGLQFLIQYYNGEERAKGNILERFSAQQFPDLHSELNLSSLELGDSALYFCASSRDRPYNEQFFGPGTRLTVL.

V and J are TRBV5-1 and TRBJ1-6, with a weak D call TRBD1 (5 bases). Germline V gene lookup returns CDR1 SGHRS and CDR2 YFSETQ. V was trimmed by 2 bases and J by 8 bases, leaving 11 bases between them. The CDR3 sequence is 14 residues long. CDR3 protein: CASSFQGRDSPLHF. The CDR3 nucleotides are TGCGCCAGCAGCTTTCAGGGCAGGGATTCACCCCTCCACTTT.

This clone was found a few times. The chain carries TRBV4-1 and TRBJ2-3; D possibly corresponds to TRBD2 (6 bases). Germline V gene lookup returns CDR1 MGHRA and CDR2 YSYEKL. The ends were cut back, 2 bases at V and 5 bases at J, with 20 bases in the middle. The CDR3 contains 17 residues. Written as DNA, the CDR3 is TGCGCCAGCAGCCAAAGGTCACTAGCTAGCCGCGGAGATACGCAGTATTTT. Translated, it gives CASSQRSLASRGDTQYF.

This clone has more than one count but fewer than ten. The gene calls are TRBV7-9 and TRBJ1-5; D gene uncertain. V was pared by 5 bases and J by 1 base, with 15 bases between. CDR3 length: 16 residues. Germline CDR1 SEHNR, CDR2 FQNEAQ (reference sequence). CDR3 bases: TGTGCCAGCAGCCCCGGAGGACGGAAGAGCAATCAGCCCCAGCATTTT. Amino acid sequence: CASSPGGRKSNQPQHF. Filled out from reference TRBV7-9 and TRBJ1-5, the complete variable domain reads DTGVSQNPRHKITKRGQNVTFRCDPISEHNRLYWYRQTLGQGPEFLTYFQNEAQLEKSRLLSDRFSAERPKGSFSTLEIQRTEQGDSAMYLCASSPGGRKSNQPQHFGDGTRLSIL.

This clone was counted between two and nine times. The CDR3 nucleotides read TGTGCCAGCAGCTCAAAGGCAGGGGATCAGCCCCAGCATTTT. This translates into CASSSKAGDQPQHF. The chain combines TRBV5-5 with TRBJ1-5; TRBD1 might be the D (6 bases). Germline CDR1 reads SGHKS; CDR2 reads YYEKEE (reference sequence). The CDR3 extends over 14 amino acids. V was shortened by 3 bases and J by 5 bases, with 12 bases between the two germline ends.

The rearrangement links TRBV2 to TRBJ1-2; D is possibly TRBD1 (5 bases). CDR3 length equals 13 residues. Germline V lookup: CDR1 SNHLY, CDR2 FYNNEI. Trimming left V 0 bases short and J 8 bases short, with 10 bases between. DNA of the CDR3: TGTGCCAGCAGTGAAGCAGGGGCCCGGGGCTACACCTTC. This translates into CASSEAGARGYTF. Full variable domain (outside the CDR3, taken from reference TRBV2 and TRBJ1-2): EPEVTQTPSHQVTQMGQEVILRCVPISNHLYFYWYRQILGQKVEFLVSFYNNEISEKSEIFDDQFSVERPDGSNFTLKIRSTKLEDSAMYFCASSEAGARGYTFGSGTRLTVV.

The CDR3 is CASSIRTGVYEQYF. CDR3 nucleotide sequence: TGTGCCAGCAGTATTAGGACAGGGGTCTACGAGCAGTACTTC. V gene TRBV6-5 combines with J gene TRBJ2-7; TRBD1 matches at 9 bases. The CDR3 runs 14 residues. V dropped 5 bases and J dropped 3; count of bases not matched to a gene: 5. Germline assignment: CDR1 MNHEY and CDR2 SVGAGI.

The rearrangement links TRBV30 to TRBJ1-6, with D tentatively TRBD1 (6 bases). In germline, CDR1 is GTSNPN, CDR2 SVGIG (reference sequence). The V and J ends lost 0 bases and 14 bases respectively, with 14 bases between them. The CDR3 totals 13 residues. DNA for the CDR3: TGTGCCTGGAGTGTTAGGACAGCCGGGGCCCTCCACTTT. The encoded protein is CAWSVRTAGALHF.

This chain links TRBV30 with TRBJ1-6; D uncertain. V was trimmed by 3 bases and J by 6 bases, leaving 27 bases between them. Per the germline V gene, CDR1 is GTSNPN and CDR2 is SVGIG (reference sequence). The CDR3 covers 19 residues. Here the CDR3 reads CAWSVRRSWIRQINSPLHF. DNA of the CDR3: TGTGCCTGGAGCGTTCGGAGGAGTTGGATTCGACAAATTAATTCACCCCTCCACTTT.

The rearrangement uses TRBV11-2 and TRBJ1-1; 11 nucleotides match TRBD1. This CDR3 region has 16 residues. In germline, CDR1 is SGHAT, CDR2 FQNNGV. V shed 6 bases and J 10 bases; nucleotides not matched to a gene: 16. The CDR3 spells CASRLGTGGSLDAAFF. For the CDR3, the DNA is TGTGCCAGCAGATTGGGGACAGGGGGTTCCCTTGATGCAGCTTTCTTT.

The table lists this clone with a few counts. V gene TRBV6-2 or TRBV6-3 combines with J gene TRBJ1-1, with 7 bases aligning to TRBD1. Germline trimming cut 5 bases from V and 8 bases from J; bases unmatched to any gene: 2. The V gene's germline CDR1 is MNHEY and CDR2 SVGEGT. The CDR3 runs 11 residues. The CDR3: CASSRDSEAFF. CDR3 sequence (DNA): TGTGCCAGCAGTCGGGACAGCGAAGCTTTCTTT.

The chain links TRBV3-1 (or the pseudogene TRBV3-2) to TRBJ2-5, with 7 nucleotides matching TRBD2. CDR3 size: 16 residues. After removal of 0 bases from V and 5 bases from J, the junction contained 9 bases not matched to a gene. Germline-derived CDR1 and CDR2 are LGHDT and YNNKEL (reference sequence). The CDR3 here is CASSQDVRPGRETQYF. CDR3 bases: TGTGCCAGCAGCCAAGATGTAAGGCCCGGGAGGGAGACCCAGTACTTC.

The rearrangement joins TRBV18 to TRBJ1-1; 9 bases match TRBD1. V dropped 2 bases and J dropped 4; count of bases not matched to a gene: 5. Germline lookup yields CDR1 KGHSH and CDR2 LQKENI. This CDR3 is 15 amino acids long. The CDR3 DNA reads TGTGCCAGCTCACCATCCCAGACAGGGGGCACTGAAGCTTTCTTT. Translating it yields CASSPSQTGGTEAFF.

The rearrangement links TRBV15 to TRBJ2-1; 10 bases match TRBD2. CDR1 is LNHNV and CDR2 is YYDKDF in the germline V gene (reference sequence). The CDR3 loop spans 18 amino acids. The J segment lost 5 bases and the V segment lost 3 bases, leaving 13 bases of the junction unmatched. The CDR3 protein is CATSRDPTSGYVHNEQFF. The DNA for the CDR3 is TGTGCCACCAGCAGGGACCCGACTAGCGGGTACGTCCACAATGAGCAGTTCTTC.

In DNA, the CDR3 is TGCGCCAGCAGCCAAACCAGCAGGGGGATTGGGACTGAAGCTTTCTTT. Amino acid sequence: CASSQTSRGIGTEAFF. The V gene is TRBV4-3, the J gene TRBJ1-1; 7 nucleotides align to TRBD1. Germline lookup yields CDR1 LGHNA and CDR2 YSLEER. The CDR3 has 16 residues. The J segment lost 5 bases and the V segment lost 2 bases, leaving 11 bases of the junction unmatched.

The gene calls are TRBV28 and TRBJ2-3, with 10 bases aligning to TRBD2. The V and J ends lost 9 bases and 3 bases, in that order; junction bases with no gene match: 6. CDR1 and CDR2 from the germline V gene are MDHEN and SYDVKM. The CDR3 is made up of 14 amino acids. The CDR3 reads CASERGGWTDTQYF. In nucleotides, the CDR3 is TGTGCCAGTGAGCGGGGGGGCTGGACAGATACGCAGTATTTT.

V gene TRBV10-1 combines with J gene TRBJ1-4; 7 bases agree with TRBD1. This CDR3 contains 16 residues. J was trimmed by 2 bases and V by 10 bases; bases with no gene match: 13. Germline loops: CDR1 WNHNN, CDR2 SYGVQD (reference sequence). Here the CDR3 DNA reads TGCGCCATTACATTAGGGGGCGCCGCCACTAATGAAAAACTGTTTTTT. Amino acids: CAITLGGAATNEKLFF.

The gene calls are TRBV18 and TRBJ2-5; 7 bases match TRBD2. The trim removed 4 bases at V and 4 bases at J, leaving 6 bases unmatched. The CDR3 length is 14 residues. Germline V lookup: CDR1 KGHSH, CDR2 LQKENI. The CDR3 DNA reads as TGTGCCAGCTCACAAGGACTAGAGGGAGAGACCCAGTACTTC. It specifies CASSQGLEGETQYF.

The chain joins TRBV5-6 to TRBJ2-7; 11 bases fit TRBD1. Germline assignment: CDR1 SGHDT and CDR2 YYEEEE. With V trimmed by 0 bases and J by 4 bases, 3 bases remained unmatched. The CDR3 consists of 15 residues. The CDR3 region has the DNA TGTGCCAGCAGCTTGGAGGACAGGGGGCGGTACGAGCAGTACTTC. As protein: CASSLEDRGRYEQYF.

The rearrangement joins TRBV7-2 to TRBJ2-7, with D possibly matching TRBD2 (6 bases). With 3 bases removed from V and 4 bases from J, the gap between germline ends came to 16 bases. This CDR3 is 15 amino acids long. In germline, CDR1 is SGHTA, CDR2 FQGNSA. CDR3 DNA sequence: TGTGCCAGCAGCTTTTTCGCTAGCGAGGGTTACGAGCAGTACTTC. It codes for CASSFFASEGYEQYF.

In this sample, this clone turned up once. The CDR3 bases are TGTGCCAGCAGCTCAGCGACTAGCGGGGGCTACAATGAGCAGTTCTTC. Translated, it gives CASSSATSGGYNEQFF. The rearrangement links TRBV7-3 to TRBJ2-1, with 12 bases identical to TRBD2. This CDR3 has 16 residues. J lost 3 bases, V lost 4 bases, and 4 bases had no gene match. The germline V gene has CDR1 SGHTA and CDR2 FQGTGA.

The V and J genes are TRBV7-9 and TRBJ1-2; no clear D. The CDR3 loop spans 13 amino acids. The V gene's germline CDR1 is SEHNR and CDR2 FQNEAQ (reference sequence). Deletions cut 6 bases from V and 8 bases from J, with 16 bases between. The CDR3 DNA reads TGTGCCAGCAGTTCTAACCGGGTAGGAGGCTACACCTTC. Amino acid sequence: CASSSNRVGGYTF.

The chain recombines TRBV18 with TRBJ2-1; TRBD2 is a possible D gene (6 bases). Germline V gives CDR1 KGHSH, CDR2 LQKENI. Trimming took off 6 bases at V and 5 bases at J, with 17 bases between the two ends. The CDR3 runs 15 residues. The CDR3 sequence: CASSLQRRADNEQFF. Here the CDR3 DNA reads TGTGCCAGCTCTCTTCAGAGGAGGGCCGACAATGAGCAGTTCTTC.